A single sample is the source of the 4 T cell receptor beta chains below, sequenced in a study of blood T cell repertoires in COVID-19. Here immunoSEQ multiplex PCR was the method, and the copy in TCRdb shows in-frame clones only, minus some. The data contain 50,000 to 65,000 clones, over 80% of them singletons. Sample: peripheral blood. The origin of the receptors is a man in his 70s with acute or convalescent COVID-19.

The rearrangement links TRBV12-5 to TRBJ2-7; 9 bases line up with TRBD2. Per germline, CDR1 LGHNT and CDR2 FRNRAP. The CDR3 spans 15 residues. Trimming at V came to 1 base and at J to 8 bases, leaving 9 bases not matched to a gene. The CDR3 region has the DNA TGTGCTAGTGGTTTGGGGTATTCGCGGGAGGGCCAGCAGTACTTC. Protein sequence: CASGLGYSREGQQYF. The variable domain in full, with the rest retrieved from reference TRBV12-5 and TRBJ2-7, is DARVTQTPRHKVTEMGQEVTMRCQPILGHNTVFWYRQTMMQGLELLAYFRNRAPLDDSGMPKDRFSAEMPDATLATLKIQPSEPRDSAVYFCASGLGYSREGQQYFGPGTRLTVT.

V and J are TRBV19 and TRBJ1-3; D not certain. V was pared by 6 bases and J by 7 bases, with 13 bases between. Per the germline V gene, CDR1 is LNHDA and CDR2 is SQIVND (reference sequence). This CDR3 has 13 amino acids. The CDR3 region is CASRISNTNTIYF. CDR3 nucleotide sequence: TGTGCCAGTAGAATCTCAAACACCAACACCATATATTTT. Full variable domain (rest looked up from reference TRBV19 and TRBJ1-3): DGGITQSPKYLFRKEGQNVTLSCEQNLNHDAMYWYRQDPGQGLRLIYYSQIVNDFQKGDIAEGYSVSREKKESFPLTVTSAQKNPTAFYLCASRISNTNTIYFGEGSWLTVV.

The chain links TRBV5-6 to TRBJ1-1, with a possible D match to TRBD1 (6 bases). Deletions cut 1 base from V and 2 bases from J, with 15 bases between. This CDR3 spans 16 amino acids. The V gene's germline CDR1 is SGHDT and CDR2 YYEEEE. The CDR3 DNA follows: TGTGCCAGCAGCTTGAAATCCGGGACACTAAACACTGAAGCTTTCTTT. Protein: CASSLKSGTLNTEAFF. Complete variable domain (other parts from reference TRBV5-6 and TRBJ1-1): DAGVTQSPTHLIKTRGQQVTLRCSPKSGHDTVSWYQQALGQGPQFIFQYYEEEERQRGNFPDRFSGHQFPNYSSELNVNALLLGDSALYLCASSLKSGTLNTEAFFGQGTRLTVV.

The J gene is TRBJ1-1, the V gene TRBV19; D not resolved. CDR3 length: 12 residues. Germline lookup yields CDR1 LNHDA and CDR2 SQIVND (reference sequence). V gave up 7 bases and J gave up 7 bases, with 13 bases separating them. CDR3 nucleotide sequence: TGTGCCAGTAACATTAGAACGGGTGAAGCTTTCTTT. It specifies CASNIRTGEAFF.